This entry lists 29 T cell receptor beta chains sequenced from one sample in a study of T cells in tumors after PD-1 blockade. The repertoire was sequenced with immunoSEQ multiplex PCR; TCRdb's copy has only in-frame clones and lacks some. Seen here are 54,000 or so clones, around 80% observed once, and the top ten hold about an eighth. This material consisted of PBMCs, taken before anti-PD-1 treatment. The receptors were sampled from a human donor with basal cell carcinoma.

V is TRBV5-3 and J is TRBJ2-7; a possible D gene is TRBD1 (5 bases). TRBV5-3 is designated an ORF whose function remains uncertain. V gave up 2 bases and J gave up 6 bases, with 15 bases separating them. The CDR3 has 14 residues. In nucleotides, the CDR3 is TGTGCCAGAAGCTTAAGGTGGGGCTCCATCGAGCAGTACTTC. Translation: CARSLRWGSIEQYF.

The CDR3 DNA follows: TGTGCCATCGAGGGGTTCTCCTACGAGCAGTACTTC. Translating it yields CAIEGFSYEQYF. The chain is built from TRBV24-1 and TRBJ2-7; D might be TRBD1 or TRBD2, each matching 5 bases. The CDR3 length is 12 residues. With 11 bases removed from V and 0 bases from J, the gap between germline ends came to 10 bases. Germline V gene data show CDR1 as KGHDR and CDR2 as SFDVKD.

This chain connects TRBV4-1 to TRBJ1-5; tentatively, D is TRBD1 (5 bases). CDR1 MGHRA and CDR2 YSYEKL come from the germline V gene. CDR3 length: 19 residues. Trimming removed 0 bases at V and 4 bases at J, with 22 bases between. In DNA, the CDR3 is TGCGCCAGCAGCCAAGAAGGGCAGGGCGGTGGGGTGAGAAATCAGCCCCAGCATTTT. Its protein product is CASSQEGQGGGVRNQPQHF.

V and J are TRBV7-9 and TRBJ2-3; the match to TRBD2 covers 8 bases. CDR3 size: 16 residues. Germline CDR1 reads SEHNR; CDR2 reads FQNEAQ (reference sequence). V gave up 3 bases and J gave up 4 bases; unmatched junction bases: 9. In nucleotides, the CDR3 is TGTGCCAGCAGCTTCCCGTCCGGGGGGGCCCCAGATACGCAGTATTTT. It translates to CASSFPSGGAPDTQYF.

Concerning this clone itself: Other DNA sequences within the sample encode an identical CDR3. This chain connects TRBV6-5 to TRBJ1-1; a weak D match, TRBD1 (5 bases). The CDR3 totals 14 residues. V shed 5 bases and J shed 6 bases, with 16 bases lying between them. Germline V gives CDR1 MNHEY, CDR2 SVGAGI. The CDR3 DNA sequence: TGTGCCAGCAGTCGGGACGGGGGTCGGGCTGAAGCTTTCTTT. This codes for CASSRDGGRAEAFF.

The J gene is TRBJ2-2, the V gene TRBV7-2, with 7 bases identical to TRBD2. V shed 4 bases, J shed 5 bases, and the junction held 13 bases outside the gene matches. The CDR3 sequence is 17 residues long. Germline V gene lookup returns CDR1 SGHTA and CDR2 FQGNSA. The CDR3 DNA reads as TGTGCCAGCAGCTATGGCGGCGCGGGGGTAGGGACCGGGGAGCTGTTTTTT. It encodes CASSYGGAGVGTGELFF.

This clone has only one observation. The DNA for the CDR3 is TGTGCCAGCAATTTGGGGACCGGGGAGCTGTTTTTT. This gives the protein CASNLGTGELFF. This chain uses TRBV9 with TRBJ2-2; D ambiguous. The germline V gene encodes CDR1 SGDLS and CDR2 YYNGEE. V was cut by 6 bases and J by 5 bases, with 8 bases left in between. This CDR3 has 12 residues.

The chain joins TRBV19 to TRBJ2-7; TRBD1 agrees at 8 bases. The CDR3 totals 14 residues. V lost 5 bases to trimming and J lost 3 bases; unmatched junction nucleotides: 6. Germline V lookup: CDR1 LNHDA, CDR2 SQIVND (reference sequence). CDR3 region: CASSAKGQGYEQYF. CDR3 coding DNA: TGTGCCAGTAGTGCTAAAGGACAGGGCTACGAGCAGTACTTC.

In its sample, this clone was seen a few times. The chain joins TRBV19 to TRBJ2-4, with 7 bases identical to TRBD1. V lost 5 bases and J lost 14; bases outside the gene matches: 6. Germline CDR1 and CDR2: LNHDA and SQIVND (reference sequence). The CDR3 totals 11 residues. The DNA for the CDR3 is TGTGCCAGTAGTGCCGACAGGGTCAAGTACTTC. Translating it yields CASSADRVKYF.

This clone has more than one count but fewer than ten. CDR3 residues: CAWTHHRGEEGAFF. CDR3 nucleotide sequence: TGTGCCTGGACCCATCACAGGGGAGAGGAGGGAGCTTTCTTT. The genes are TRBV30 and TRBJ1-1; 7 nucleotides match TRBD1. The CDR3 has 14 residues. After removal of 4 bases from V and 10 bases from J, the junction contained 15 bases not matched to a gene. Looked up from germline, CDR1 is GTSNPN and CDR2 is SVGIG (reference sequence).

The chain links TRBV5-4 to TRBJ1-2; no clear D. Germline assignment: CDR1 SGHNT and CDR2 YYREEE (reference sequence). This CDR3 is 13 amino acids long. The germline V and J ends were trimmed by 1 base and 4 bases, with 8 bases remaining between them. CDR3 sequence (DNA): TGTGCCAGCAGCTTGCAGGAGGGCTATGGCTACACCTTC. It translates to CASSLQEGYGYTF.

The chain has TRBV14 and TRBJ1-6, with D perhaps TRBD1 (5 bases). V shed 0 bases and J shed 8 bases, with 14 bases lying between them. The germline CDR1 and CDR2 sequences are SGHDN and FVKESK. The CDR3 is made up of 16 amino acids. CDR3 residues: CASSQEGRGGDSPLHF. CDR3 DNA: TGTGCCAGCAGCCAAGAGGGTCGGGGAGGGGATTCACCCCTCCACTTT.

V is TRBV7-2 and J is TRBJ2-4, with no clear D. The CDR3 spans 16 residues. Germline loops: CDR1 SGHTA, CDR2 FQGNSA. V was clipped by 3 bases and J by 6 bases, with 18 bases between them. In DNA, the CDR3 is TGTGCCAGCAGCTTCGCTGGGCCGACTTTGTCAAACATTCAGTACTTC. Protein product: CASSFAGPTLSNIQYF.

This clone was detected a few times. The genes are TRBV5-1 and TRBJ2-7; D not resolved. V was trimmed by 4 bases and J by 3 bases, leaving 11 bases between them. The CDR3 runs 13 residues. Germline values: CDR1 SGHRS, CDR2 YFSETQ. Written as DNA, the CDR3 is TGCGCCAGCAGCGTCACAGCTGACTACGAGCAGTACTTC. This translates into CASSVTADYEQYF.

The V gene is TRBV5-4, the J gene TRBJ1-2; maybe TRBD1 (5 bases). CDR1 and CDR2 from the germline V gene are SGHNT and YYREEE (reference sequence). CDR3 size: 16 residues. The ends were cut back, 0 bases at V and 7 bases at J, with 19 bases in the middle. CDR3 sequence: CASSLGFEIDSAGYTF. The DNA for the CDR3 is TGTGCCAGCAGCTTGGGTTTCGAAATTGACAGCGCTGGCTACACCTTC.

This chain uses TRBV10-3 with TRBJ2-3; 14 bases agree with TRBD2. Germline V lookup: CDR1 ENHRY, CDR2 SYGVKD. The CDR3 length is 17 residues. V gave up 6 bases and J gave up 3 bases; unmatched junction bases: 8. CDR3 region: CAISLTSGGAGTDTQYF. The CDR3, as DNA: TGTGCCATCAGCCTGACTAGCGGGGGGGCCGGAACAGATACGCAGTATTTT.

The CDR3 nucleotides read TGTGCCAGCAGCCTGACAGATACTGGAAACACCATATATTTT. It codes for CASSLTDTGNTIYF. V gene TRBV3-1 (or the pseudogene TRBV3-2) combines with J gene TRBJ1-3; D perhaps matches TRBD1 (5 bases). The CDR3 has 14 amino acids. The V and J ends lost 4 bases and 2 bases respectively, with 9 bases between them. Germline V gene lookup returns CDR1 LGHDT and CDR2 YNNKEL (reference sequence).

The genes are TRBV3-1 (or the pseudogene TRBV3-2) and TRBJ2-7; TRBD1 agrees at 8 bases. The CDR3 has 14 amino acids. Germline assignment: CDR1 LGHDT and CDR2 YNNKEL (reference sequence). V lost 6 bases to trimming and J lost 0 bases; unmatched junction nucleotides: 4. CDR3 nucleotide sequence: TGTGCCAGCAGTCGGCAGGGGGCCTCCTACGAGCAGTACTTC. The encoded protein is CASSRQGASYEQYF.

V and J are TRBV6-5 and TRBJ1-2, with unresolved D. V was shortened by 8 bases and J by 3 bases, with 13 bases between the two germline ends. The CDR3 is 13 residues long. In germline, CDR1 is MNHEY, CDR2 SVGAGI. The CDR3 bases are TGTGCCAGCGGTAGAATCAAGGACTATGGCTACACCTTC. It is translated as CASGRIKDYGYTF.

The chain employs TRBV28 and TRBJ1-2, with a tentative D call TRBD1 (5 bases). CDR1 MDHEN and CDR2 SYDVKM come from the germline V gene. With 3 bases removed from V and 3 bases from J, the gap between germline ends came to 17 bases. The CDR3 runs to 16 residues. The CDR3: CASSFARATTDYGYTF. The DNA for the CDR3 is TGTGCCAGCAGTTTTGCCAGGGCCACGACGGACTATGGCTACACCTTC.

The chain recombines TRBV30 with TRBJ1-3, with D unresolved. Germline V CDR1 and CDR2: GTSNPN, SVGIG (reference sequence). V was trimmed by 3 bases and J by 2 bases, leaving 11 bases between them. This CDR3 comprises 14 residues. Here the CDR3 reads CAWSPSGTGNTIYF. The CDR3 DNA sequence: TGTGCCTGGAGCCCCTCGGGTACTGGAAACACCATATATTTT. Full variable domain (outside the CDR3, taken from reference TRBV30 and TRBJ1-3): SQTIHQWPATLVQPVGSPLSLECTVEGTSNPNLYWYRQAAGRGLQLLFYSVGIGQISSEVPQNLSASRPQDRQFILSSKKLLLSDSGFYLCAWSPSGTGNTIYFGEGSWLTVV.

This clone was detected once. This chain uses TRBV6-5 with TRBJ2-5; D is unresolved. The CDR3 extends over 15 amino acids. Germline CDR1 reads MNHEY; CDR2 reads SVGAGI. Trimming took 2 bases from V and 2 from J, leaving 12 bases between them. The CDR3 DNA reads TGTGCCAGCAGTTACCAATACGAACCACAAGAGACCCAGTACTTC. It codes for CASSYQYEPQETQYF.

The CDR3 is CASSSGAGNQPQHF. CDR3 DNA sequence: TGTGCCAGCAGCTCAGGGGCGGGCAATCAGCCCCAGCATTTT. The chain links TRBV6-5 to TRBJ1-5; possibly TRBD1 for D (6 bases). The CDR3 loop spans 14 amino acids. Trimming stripped 6 bases from V and 2 bases from J, with 11 bases between. Germline CDR1 is MNHEY and CDR2 is SVGAGI.

The gene calls are TRBV19 and TRBJ1-1; D gene uncertain. The CDR3 loop spans 13 amino acids. In germline, CDR1 is LNHDA, CDR2 SQIVND (reference sequence). Trimming left V 5 bases short and J 6 bases short, with 13 bases between. CDR3 in amino acids: CASSHGVSPEAFF. The DNA for the CDR3 is TGTGCCAGTAGTCACGGGGTGAGTCCTGAAGCTTTCTTT.

This rearrangement joins TRBV5-1 to TRBJ1-6; TRBD1 is a possible D gene (6 bases). The CDR3 is 13 residues long. V was trimmed by 5 bases and J by 8 bases, leaving 11 bases between them. In germline, CDR1 is SGHRS, CDR2 YFSETQ. As DNA, the CDR3 is TGCGCCAGCAGTGTAAACAGGGATTCACCCCTCCACTTT. Its protein product is CASSVNRDSPLHF.

Only a few counts were recorded for this clone. The V gene is TRBV19, the J gene TRBJ1-5; D is unresolved. The germline CDR1 and CDR2 sequences are LNHDA and SQIVND (reference sequence). Trimming stripped 7 bases from V and 3 bases from J, with 10 bases between. The CDR3 contains 13 residues. For the CDR3, the DNA is TGTGCCAGTACTGGGAGCCTCAATCAGCCCCAGCATTTT. The encoded protein is CASTGSLNQPQHF.

The V gene is TRBV5-1, the J gene TRBJ1-2; D is perhaps TRBD1 (5 bases). The V and J ends lost 0 bases and 3 bases respectively, with 9 bases between them. The CDR3 length is 14 residues. The germline V gene encodes CDR1 SGHRS and CDR2 YFSETQ. CDR3 sequence reads: CASSLAGPYYGYTF. The CDR3 nucleotides read TGCGCCAGCAGCTTGGCGGGACCGTACTATGGCTACACCTTC.

The V and J genes are TRBV5-5 and TRBJ2-7; possibly TRBD2 for D (5 bases). The V gene's germline CDR1 is SGHKS and CDR2 YYEKEE (reference sequence). This CDR3 comprises 14 residues. V lost 3 bases to trimming and J lost 0 bases, with 10 bases between them. CDR3 DNA sequence: TGTGCCAGCAGCTACCGGGATAGCTCCTACGAGCAGTACTTC. Its protein product is CASSYRDSSYEQYF.

This clone has a handful of counts. The chain links TRBV21-1 to TRBJ1-1; the table's D call TRBD1 went unverified against the DNA. TRBV21-1 corresponds to a pseudogene. The CDR3 runs to 17 residues. Written as DNA, the CDR3 is TGTGCAGCAGCAAATAGTCAGGGGGCTCAAGTGAACACTGAAGCTTTCTTT. This codes for CAAANSQGAQVNTEAFF.